The text below deals with one T cell receptor beta chain. The sample originates from a study of cytotoxic CD8 clonotypes in ibrutinib-treated CLL. Study background: Overall, around 25 responses were partial and 2 complete; following median roughly 62 months, about 15 patients stayed remitted and some 12 progressed.

The junction had 7 bases not matched to a gene; V was cut back by 5 bases and J by 6 bases. Germline V lookup: CDR1 SGHNT, CDR2 YENEEA. The CDR3 has 14 amino acids. Clones were sequenced by immunoSEQ multiplex PCR, and TCRdb holds only the in-frame ones, with some missing. The sample yields 35,000 to 55,000 clones, 60% to 75% seen once. The sequencing used PBMCs, collected after 12 months of ibrutinib treatment. The TCR originated in a human donor with chronic lymphocytic leukemia. The V and J genes are TRBV11-3 and TRBJ2-3; 8 nucleotides align to TRBD2. In DNA form, the CDR3 reads TGTGCCAGCAGCGGCAGACTAGCGTCCGATACGCAGTATTTT. It is translated as CASSGRLASDTQYF.